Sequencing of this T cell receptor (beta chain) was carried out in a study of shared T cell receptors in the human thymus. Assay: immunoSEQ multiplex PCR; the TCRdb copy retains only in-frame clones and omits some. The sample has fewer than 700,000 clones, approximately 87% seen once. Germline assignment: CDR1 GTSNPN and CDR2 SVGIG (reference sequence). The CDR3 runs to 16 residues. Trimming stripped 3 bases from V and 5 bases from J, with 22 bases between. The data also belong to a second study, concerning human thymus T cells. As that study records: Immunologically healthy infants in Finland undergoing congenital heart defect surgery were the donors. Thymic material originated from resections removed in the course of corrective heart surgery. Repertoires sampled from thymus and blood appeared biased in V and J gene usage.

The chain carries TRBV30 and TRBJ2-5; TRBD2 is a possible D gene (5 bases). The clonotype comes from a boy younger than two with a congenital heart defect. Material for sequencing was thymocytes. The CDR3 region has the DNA TGTGCCTGGAGACCCGGTCGGGGTGTTGTTGAGGAGACCCAGTACTTC. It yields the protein CAWRPGRGVVEETQYF.